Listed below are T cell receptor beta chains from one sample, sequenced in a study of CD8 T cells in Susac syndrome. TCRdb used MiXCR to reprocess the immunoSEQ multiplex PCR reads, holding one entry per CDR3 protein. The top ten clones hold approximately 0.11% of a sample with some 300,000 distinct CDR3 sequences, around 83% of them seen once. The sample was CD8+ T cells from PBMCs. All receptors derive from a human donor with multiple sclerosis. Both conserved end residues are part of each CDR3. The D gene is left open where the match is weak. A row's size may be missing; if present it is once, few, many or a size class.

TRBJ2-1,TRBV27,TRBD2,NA,CASSPKGLAGLYRAEQFF,TGTGCCAGCAGCCCGAAGGGACTAGCGGGACTATACAGAGCTGAGCAGTTCTTC
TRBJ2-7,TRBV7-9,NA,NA,CASSRTRMGELETPYEQYF,TGTGCCAGCAGCCGGACTCGGATGGGAGAGTTAGAGACCCCCTACGAGCAGTACTTC
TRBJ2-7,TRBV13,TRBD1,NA,CASSSHRGAFYEQYF,TGTGCCAGCAGCTCCCACAGGGGAGCTTTCTACGAGCAGTACTTC
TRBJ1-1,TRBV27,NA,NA,CASRPGRLDTEAFF,TGTGCCAGCAGACCGGGACGACTAGACACTGAAGCTTTCTTT
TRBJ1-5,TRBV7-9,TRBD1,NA,CASSPSRDRKNQPQHF,TGTGCCAGCAGCCCCAGCCGGGACAGGAAAAATCAGCCCCAGCATTTT
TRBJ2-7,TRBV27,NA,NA,CASSLEGLGDYEQYF,TGTGCCAGCAGTCTTGAGGGGCTAGGTGATTACGAGCAGTACTTC
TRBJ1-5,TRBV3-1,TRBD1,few,CASSQDLGQFQPQHF,TGTGCCAGCAGCCAAGATTTGGGACAGTTTCAGCCCCAGCATTTT
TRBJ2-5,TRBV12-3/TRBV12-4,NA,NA,CASSLALQGETQYF,TGTGCCAGCAGTTTAGCGCTTCAGGGAGAGACCCAGTACTTC
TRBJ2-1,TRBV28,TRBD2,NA,CASSLEREGWNEQFF,TGTGCCAGCAGTCTGGAGCGGGAGGGATGGAATGAGCAGTTCTTC
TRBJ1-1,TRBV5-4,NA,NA,CASSYGAGGGTEAFF,TGTGCCAGCAGCTACGGGGCGGGTGGTGGCACTGAAGCTTTCTTT
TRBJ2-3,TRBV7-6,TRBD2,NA,CASSLMAGARDTQYF,TGTGCCAGCAGCTTGATGGCGGGAGCCAGAGATACGCAGTATTTT
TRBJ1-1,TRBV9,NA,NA,CASSSDGGAGTEAFF,TGTGCCAGCAGTTCAGACGGGGGCGCAGGAACTGAAGCTTTCTTT
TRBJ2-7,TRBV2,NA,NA,CASSWRAEKTRSYEQYF,TGTGCCAGCAGTTGGAGAGCCGAAAAGACCCGCTCCTACGAGCAGTACTTC